This T cell receptor (beta chain) emerged from a study of Graves' ophthalmopathy and Graves' hyperthyroidism (dated by TCRdb to 2016 to 2019). Concerning the study at large: Peripheral blood was collected at initial diagnosis, before any treatment. To explore V-J signatures that separate ophthalmopathy from hyperthyroidism, a discovery set of 95 to 100 patients was enrolled, consisting of approximately 45 with ophthalmopathy and about 60 with stable hyperthyroidism. The study used signatures of the TCR beta repertoire to tell Graves' ophthalmopathy apart from Graves' hyperthyroidism and to predict which patients would progress to ophthalmopathy. An independent validation cohort was composed of 18 to 20 hyperthyroidism patients and 15 to 17 patients who later progressed from hyperthyroidism to ophthalmopathy. In five or six hyperthyroidism patients, T-cell repertoires of thyroid tissue and blood were compared. Following sample collection, hyperthyroidism patients were given methimazole at a starting dose of 30 mg daily, and ophthalmopathy patients were given high-dose intravenous methylprednisolone. In total, approximately 140 blood samples were TCR-sequenced: 40 to 45 ophthalmopathy, some 72 hyperthyroidism and roughly 17 hyperthyroidism-to-ophthalmopathy patients.

Patients with ophthalmopathy had moderately to severely active disease, with a Clinical Activity Score of 3 or more, a NOSPECS grade of 4 or more, and a disease duration of less than 3 months. Patients with other autoimmune diseases, uncontrolled infections, pregnancy or lactation were excluded. Clinical symptoms, serum thyroxine, TRAb, thyroid ultrasound and orbital computed tomography were used for diagnosis. PBMCs were isolated from 10 ml of fresh peripheral blood by Ficoll-Paque density gradient centrifugation. Total RNA was extracted using Trizol reagent, and RNA quality was checked on an Agilent 2100 Bioanalyzer. For repertoire sequencing, TCR beta CDR3 regions were amplified from RNA transcripts. The first round of RT-PCR was done with HTBI primers and the Qiagen OneStep RT-PCR kit, and was followed by a second round of multiplex PCR, then size selection and purification. The libraries underwent paired-end sequencing with 100 bp reads on an Illumina HiSeq2000. The authors processed their data as follows. SOAPnuke was used to process the reads, removing any read that contained adapters or uncalled bases, had a mean Phred below 15, or lacked an exact match to the constant primer or identifier. COPE v1.2.5 was used to merge the high-quality paired reads. Clonotypes were defined as unique nucleotide sequences and were aligned to IMGT TRB V, D and J references using MiTCR v1.1. Analysis was restricted to V-J combinations with a frequency above 0.0001, which covered 99% to 99.2% of repertoires. For each V-J combination, a TCR clonal expansion and chaos score was defined as F50 clonal expansion divided by the chaos observed in the TCRdist matrix. Welch's t-statistics and random forest were used to reduce features to approximately 13 V-J combinations, which were fed into a naive Bayes classifier. The Morisita-Horn index was used to measure how similar the thyroid and blood repertoires were. The public reads were quality trimmed at Q25 with fastp and then assembled into clones with MiXCR by TCRdb, keeping productive beta chains. Each entry is one CDR3 protein sequence, shown with its most common DNA and genes. Here the V and J calls rest on TCRdb's processing, not on the authors' analysis. The table for this sample lists hundreds of thousands of distinct CDR3 sequences; about two fifths of them were counted only once. The top ten hold 3% to 4% of the sample.

Based on the germline V gene, the CDR1 and CDR2 sequences are ENHRY and SYGVKD. Inclusive of the bounding cysteine and phenylalanine, the CDR3 is 16 residues long. The CDR3 DNA has 48 bases and is translated from base 1. The V end gives up 0 bases and the J end 6 bases, leaving 4 bases in the junction not matched to a gene. Worth noting for this clonotype: No cognate antigen has been identified for it. No base-level quality is on record; no much larger clone is a single base apart.

Paper-wide results and their limitations: Sample size was not statistically predetermined, and group allocation was not concealed from the investigators. Most of the expanded thyroid clonotypes with a frequency above 0.001 were also detected in blood, and it was suggested that the thyroid immune response may be reflected by blood repertoires. In validation, the model predicted ophthalmopathy progression with about 70% sensitivity and 72.22% specificity; some 13 predicted patients were CT-confirmed with GO in a median of approximately 6.5 months. Ophthalmopathy was separated from stable hyperthyroidism by the 13-signature model with about 88% sensitivity and around 81% specificity in cross-validation and with 80%/75% in the test set.

The TCR originated in an adult man with Graves' ophthalmopathy. Sequencing was carried out using peripheral blood. The sequence links TRBV10-3 to TRBJ1-5, with 11 bases in between that match TRBD1. The sequenced DNA is TGTGCCATCAGTGAGTCTCGGACAGGGGGCGGTCAGCCCCAGCATTTT. Its translation is CAISESRTGGGQPQHF.